These 24 T cell receptor beta chains share one sample of origin, sequenced in a study of vaccination effects on CD4 cells after COVID-19. Assay used: immunoSEQ multiplex PCR; TCRdb lists only in-frame clones, some missing. The table includes 30,000 or so clones, 74% detected once. Culture proceeded for more than nine days, and CD4+ T cells were then isolated. All study participants received two doses of BNT162b2 or mRNA-1273 vaccine. The antigens these receptors bind are not known. This specimen consisted of CD4+ T cells from PBMCs cultured without peptide, obtained after COVID-19 vaccination. These receptors originate from a human donor who received a COVID-19 vaccine.

The V and J genes are TRBV9 and TRBJ2-1, with 14 bases lining up with TRBD2. The CDR3 sequence is 20 residues long. Germline CDR1 and CDR2: SGDLS and YYNGEE. Losses at the gene ends were 0 bases for V and 3 bases for J; bases not matched to a gene: 11. This CDR3 is CASSVVGLAGAGENYNEQFF. For the CDR3, the DNA is TGTGCCAGCAGCGTAGTGGGACTAGCGGGAGCGGGGGAGAACTACAATGAGCAGTTCTTC.

This chain connects TRBV2 to TRBJ1-2; 8 bases map to TRBD1. This CDR3 comprises 14 residues. V was pared by 5 bases and J by 5 bases, with 7 bases of the junction left unmatched. Germline V gives CDR1 SNHLY, CDR2 FYNNEI. CDR3 DNA sequence: TGTGCCAGCAGTAGGACAGGGAAGGGGTATGGCTACACCTTC. Its protein is CASSRTGKGYGYTF. Full variable domain (missing parts from reference TRBV2 and TRBJ1-2): EPEVTQTPSHQVTQMGQEVILRCVPISNHLYFYWYRQILGQKVEFLVSFYNNEISEKSEIFDDQFSVERPDGSNFTLKIRSTKLEDSAMYFCASSRTGKGYGYTFGSGTRLTVV.

The chain links TRBV5-1 to TRBJ2-3; TRBD2 agrees at 15 bases. The CDR3 is 16 residues long. CDR1 is SGHRS, CDR2 YFSETQ, per germline. The J segment lost 3 bases and the V segment lost 3 bases, leaving 2 bases of the junction unmatched. The CDR3 loop is CASSSGTSGRTDTQYF. CDR3 sequence (DNA): TGCGCCAGCAGCTCAGGGACTAGCGGGAGGACAGATACGCAGTATTTT.

This chain connects TRBV6-4 to TRBJ2-1; 10 bases map to TRBD1. V trimming: 2 bases; J trimming: 4 bases; junction bases outside the gene matches: 2. This CDR3 has 15 amino acids. Germline V CDR1 and CDR2: MRHNA, SNTAGT. The CDR3 DNA follows: TGTGCCAGCAGTGACCTGGGACAGGGGTACAATGAGCAGTTCTTC. Its protein product is CASSDLGQGYNEQFF.

This clone has just a few counts. V and J are TRBV19 and TRBJ1-5; 9 nucleotides agree with TRBD1. Germline CDR1 reads LNHDA; CDR2 reads SQIVND (reference sequence). The length of the CDR3 is 15 residues. The V gene end was trimmed by 2 bases and the J gene end by 5 bases; junction bases not matched to a gene: 4. In nucleotides, the CDR3 is TGTGCCAGTAGTATACACAGGGGGCAGTATCAGCCCCAGCATTTT. It translates to CASSIHRGQYQPQHF.

The chain recombines TRBV4-2 with TRBJ2-4, with D possibly matching TRBD2 (6 bases). The ends were cut back, 4 bases at V and 0 bases at J, with 19 bases in the middle. The CDR3 spans 18 residues. CDR1 is LGHNA and CDR2 is YNFKEQ in the germline V gene. CDR3 in amino acids: CASSPPGDYPKAKNIQYF. CDR3 bases: TGTGCCAGCAGCCCCCCGGGAGACTACCCAAAAGCCAAAAACATTCAGTACTTC.

This chain joins TRBV12-5 and TRBJ1-2; TRBD1 agrees at 8 bases. V lost 2 bases and J lost 4; bases outside the gene matches: 12. Germline values: CDR1 LGHNT, CDR2 FRNRAP. CDR3 length: 17 amino acids. CDR3 protein: CASGLPPKGQGAYGYTF. The CDR3 DNA reads as TGTGCTAGTGGTTTGCCTCCCAAGGGGCAGGGGGCCTATGGCTACACCTTC.

The chain joins TRBV30 to TRBJ2-4, with D perhaps given as TRBD1 or TRBD2 (5 bases each). V was clipped by 5 bases and J by 0 bases, with 8 bases between them. Per germline, CDR1 GTSNPN and CDR2 SVGIG (reference sequence). The CDR3 is made up of 13 amino acids. CDR3: CAWGGLAKNIQYF. CDR3 in DNA: TGTGCCTGGGGGGGTTTAGCCAAAAACATTCAGTACTTC. Combining the CDR3 with reference TRBV30 and TRBJ2-4 gives the whole variable domain SQTIHQWPATLVQPVGSPLSLECTVEGTSNPNLYWYRQAAGRGLQLLFYSVGIGQISSEVPQNLSASRPQDRQFILSSKKLLLSDSGFYLCAWGGLAKNIQYFGAGTRLSVL.

V is TRBV6-5 and J is TRBJ1-1; 12 bases agree with TRBD1. This CDR3 has 14 amino acids. Germline V CDR1 and CDR2: MNHEY, SVGAGI. V gave up 6 bases and J gave up 4 bases; unmatched junction bases: 3. CDR3 residues: CASSPGQGATEAFF. The CDR3 DNA is TGTGCCAGCAGCCCGGGACAGGGGGCCACTGAAGCTTTCTTT.

The CDR3 DNA reads as TGTGCCAGCAGTGAAGCGGGGGGACTTGGCACAGATACGCAGTATTTT. This encodes CASSEAGGLGTDTQYF. The chain joins TRBV6-1 to TRBJ2-3, with a possible D match to TRBD2 (6 bases). This CDR3 contains 16 residues. Germline CDR1 reads MNHNS; CDR2 reads SASEGT. Trimming removed 0 bases at V and 1 base at J, with 11 bases between.

The chain employs TRBV28 and TRBJ2-1; D is unclear. Trimming pared 10 bases from V and 9 bases from J, leaving 16 bases between. The germline V gene has CDR1 MDHEN and CDR2 SYDVKM. The CDR3 is 12 amino acids. CDR3 amino acids: CATLEDGSEQFF. DNA of the CDR3: TGTGCCACCCTCGAGGACGGTAGTGAGCAGTTCTTC.

V usage is TRBV27 and J usage is TRBJ2-1; 9 nucleotides line up with TRBD2. CDR1 MNHEY and CDR2 SMNVEV come from the germline V gene (reference sequence). The junction had 18 bases not matched to a gene; V was cut back by 8 bases and J by 7 bases. CDR3 length equals 17 residues. The CDR3 protein is CASRVGGLAGVLNEQFF. Written as DNA, the CDR3 is TGTGCCAGCCGCGTCGGGGGTTTAGCGGGAGTGTTAAATGAGCAGTTCTTC.

J is TRBJ2-4 and V is TRBV11-1; D not certain. The CDR3 totals 15 residues. V lost 1 base, J lost 0 bases, and 7 bases lay in between. The V gene's germline CDR1 is SGHAT and CDR2 FQDESV (reference sequence). CDR3: CASSLELGAKNIQYF. The CDR3 nucleotides read TGTGCCAGCAGCTTAGAGTTAGGAGCCAAAAACATTCAGTACTTC.

The V and J genes are TRBV4-3 and TRBJ1-4, with a possible D match to TRBD1 (6 bases). The CDR3 spans 15 residues. The V and J ends lost 0 bases and 5 bases respectively, with 10 bases between them. Germline CDR1 and CDR2: LGHNA and YSLEER. The CDR3 nucleotides read TGCGCCAGCAGCCAAGACTACAGGGTGAATGAAAAACTGTTTTTT. This codes for CASSQDYRVNEKLFF.

This clone was picked up a small number of times. The CDR3, as DNA: TGTGCCAGCACCTCGGGACAGGGGCCCTACGAGCAGTACTTC. This gives the protein CASTSGQGPYEQYF. The chain has TRBV28 and TRBJ2-7; TRBD1 aligns across 10 bases. V lost 7 bases, J lost 2 bases, and 5 bases stayed unmatched. This CDR3 region has 14 residues. In germline, CDR1 is MDHEN, CDR2 SYDVKM.

This chain joins TRBV7-3 and TRBJ1-1; perhaps TRBD1 as D (5 bases). The germline V and J ends were trimmed by 5 bases and 5 bases, with 12 bases remaining between them. The CDR3 is 13 residues long. The germline V gene encodes CDR1 SGHTA and CDR2 FQGTGA. CDR3 loop: CASSISQGTEAFF. The CDR3 DNA is TGTGCCAGCAGCATAAGTCAGGGTACTGAAGCTTTCTTT.

This rearrangement joins TRBV6-5 to TRBJ1-6; 7 nucleotides agree with TRBD1. Trimming took 5 bases from V and 7 from J; bases not matched to a gene: 2. Germline CDR1 is MNHEY and CDR2 is SVGAGI. This CDR3 region has 13 residues. This CDR3 is CASSTQGNSPLHF. In nucleotides, the CDR3 is TGTGCCAGCAGTACACAGGGGAATTCACCCCTCCACTTT.

The chain links TRBV29-1 to TRBJ1-2; 9 bases agree with TRBD1. The CDR3 totals 16 residues. Germline V gene data show CDR1 as SQVTM and CDR2 as ANQGSEA. The V gene end was trimmed by 3 bases and the J gene end by 10 bases; junction bases not matched to a gene: 18. CDR3 residues: CSVDRETGTGSSHYTF. The CDR3 bases are TGCAGCGTTGATAGGGAGACCGGGACAGGGAGTTCACACTACACCTTC.

The chain is built from TRBV6-5 and TRBJ1-2; D not certain. The CDR3 has 11 amino acids. Trimming took off 8 bases at V and 3 bases at J, with 7 bases between the two ends. CDR1 is MNHEY and CDR2 is SVGAGI in the germline V gene. DNA of the CDR3: TGTGCCAGCGGAGAGCACTATGGCTACACCTTC. Translation: CASGEHYGYTF.

This chain uses TRBV5-1 with TRBJ2-5; D uncertain. CDR1 SGHRS and CDR2 YFSETQ come from the germline V gene. Trimming cost V 4 bases and J 5 bases, with 15 bases left between them. CDR3 length: 14 amino acids. CDR3 in amino acids: CASSPPGSSETQYF. The CDR3 DNA is TGCGCCAGCAGCCCCCCCGGAAGTTCGGAGACCCAGTACTTC. The variable domain in full, with the rest retrieved from reference TRBV5-1 and TRBJ2-5, is KAGVTQTPRYLIKTRGQQVTLSCSPISGHRSVSWYQQTPGQGLQFLFEYFSETQRNKGNFPGRFSGRQFSNSRSEMNVSTLELGDSALYLCASSPPGSSETQYFGPGTRLLVL.

This clone has just a few counts. This chain links TRBV7-2 with TRBJ2-5; tentative D call: TRBD1 (5 bases). The germline V gene encodes CDR1 SGHTA and CDR2 FQGNSA. The CDR3 totals 15 residues. The V end was cut by 2 bases, the J end by 1 base, with 11 bases between. Here the CDR3 DNA reads TGTGCCAGCAGCTTAAGGGGTCTGGGCCAAGAGACCCAGTACTTC. Amino acids: CASSLRGLGQETQYF.

This chain uses TRBV5-1 with TRBJ2-1; weak D call: TRBD2 (6 bases). The CDR3 has 15 amino acids. In germline, CDR1 is SGHRS, CDR2 YFSETQ. Trimming removed 1 base at V and 8 bases at J, with 16 bases between. CDR3 nucleotides: TGCGCCAGCAGCTTGTGGGGGGACCGGAGCGATGAGCAGTTCTTC. It is translated as CASSLWGDRSDEQFF.

The genes are TRBV11-1 and TRBJ1-1; D remains ambiguous. Trimming stripped 7 bases from V and 1 base from J, with 10 bases between. The CDR3 length is 13 residues. The germline V gene encodes CDR1 SGHAT and CDR2 FQDESV (reference sequence). CDR3 nucleotides: TGTGCCAGCACCCCAAATGCGAACACTGAAGCTTTCTTT. Its translation: CASTPNANTEAFF.

The rearrangement uses TRBV4-3 and TRBJ1-1; D unresolved. V lost 5 bases and J 0 bases, leaving 13 bases between the germline ends. The length of the CDR3 is 15 residues. The germline V gene encodes CDR1 LGHNA and CDR2 YSLEER. The chain's CDR3 is CASSIRSQLNTEAFF. DNA of the CDR3: TGCGCCAGCAGCATCAGGAGTCAGCTGAACACTGAAGCTTTCTTT.